The 20 T cell receptor beta chains below come from one sample, sequenced in a study of molecular identifiers for immune sequencing clone quantification. MiXCR was run by TCRdb on the PCR reads, yielding one entry per CDR3 protein. The sample comprises about 630,000 distinct CDR3 sequences, over 25% of which are singletons, and 0.78% rests with the top ten. Material for sequencing was naive CD8+ T cells from blood, with Jurkat cell RNA spiked in. Subset of the sample: FACS-sorted CD8+CD4-CCR7+CD45RA+ naive T cells. These receptors were obtained from a human donor in good health. Some libraries in this study had Jurkat cell RNA spiked in.

The chain links TRBV19 to TRBJ2-3, with TRBD1 matching over 10 bases. J was trimmed by 5 bases and V by 6 bases; bases with no gene match: 5. The CDR3 has 14 residues. The germline CDR1 and CDR2 sequences are LNHDA and SQIVND (reference sequence). CDR3 region: CASSGGQGIDTQYF. CDR3 coding DNA: TGTGCCAGTAGCGGGGGACAGGGGATAGATACGCAGTATTTT.

This clonotype was seen repeatedly, ten times or more. The rearrangement links TRBV28 to TRBJ2-3; 10 nucleotides match TRBD1. This CDR3 spans 13 amino acids. Germline CDR1 MDHEN, CDR2 SYDVKM. With V trimmed by 10 bases and J by 2 bases, 3 bases remained unmatched. CDR3 bases: TGTGCCACCGGGACAGGGGTCACAGATACGCAGTATTTT. Residues: CATGTGVTDTQYF.

This clonotype was detected ten times or more. J is TRBJ2-7 and V is TRBV27, with 7 bases aligning to TRBD1. Unmatched junction bases numbered 10, after V lost 5 bases and J lost 3 bases. CDR3 length: 15 amino acids. Germline V gene data show CDR1 as MNHEY and CDR2 as SMNVEV (reference sequence). The CDR3 coding sequence is TGTGCCAGCAGTGTGACAGGGAGTTTTGTCTACGAGCAGTACTTC. Translated: CASSVTGSFVYEQYF.

This clonotype was seen many times. The chain employs TRBV7-6 and TRBJ2-3, with a weak D call TRBD2 (7 bases). Between the trimmed V and J ends, which lost 4 bases and 4 bases, there was a span of 9 bases. CDR1 and CDR2 from the germline V gene are SGHVS and FNYEAQ. The CDR3 is 13 amino acids. The CDR3 coding sequence is TGTGCCAGCAGCTGGGGGGGGCCAGATACGCAGTATTTT. Its translation: CASSWGGPDTQYF.

The chain carries TRBV7-2 and TRBJ2-5, with TRBD1 matching over 8 bases. The CDR3 is made up of 16 amino acids. Germline lookup yields CDR1 SGHTA and CDR2 FQGNSA. V lost 4 bases, J lost 2 bases, and 9 bases stayed unmatched. The CDR3 here is CASSSGGQGGQETQYF. The CDR3 DNA reads as TGTGCCAGCAGCTCAGGAGGACAGGGCGGACAAGAGACCCAGTACTTC. The complete variable domain, with remaining parts taken from reference TRBV7-2 and TRBJ2-5, reads GAGVSQSPSNKVTEKGKDVELRCDPISGHTALYWYRQSLGQGLEFLIYFQGNSAPDKSGLPSDRFSAERTGGSVSTLTIQRTQQEDSAVYLCASSSGGQGGQETQYFGPGTRLLVL.

As concerns this clonotype: No conserved phenylalanine or tryptophan is present at the end of the CDR3, so a read error is the likely explanation. The chain employs TRBV20-1 and TRBJ1-1; D unresolved. The CDR3 length is 13 residues. Germline V gene data show CDR1 as DFQATT and CDR2 as SNEGSKA (reference sequence). CDR3 protein: CSTRDLRETEAFY. The CDR3 DNA sequence: TGCAGTACTAGAGATCTGAGGGAAACTGAAGCTTTCTAT.

The gene calls are TRBV30 and TRBJ2-7; the match to TRBD1 covers 9 bases. Germline loops: CDR1 GTSNPN, CDR2 SVGIG (reference sequence). The CDR3 contains 12 residues. Unmatched junction bases numbered 8, after V lost 8 bases and J lost 6 bases. CDR3 in DNA: TGTGCCGGAGGGACAGGGCTGTTCGAGCAGTACTTC. Translated: CAGGTGLFEQYF.

This clonotype was observed once. It may be a read error: a sequence one base away is much more abundant. The J gene is TRBJ1-1, the V gene TRBV27; a weak D match, TRBD1 (6 bases). Germline V gene lookup returns CDR1 MNHEY and CDR2 SMNVEV (reference sequence). The CDR3 runs to 15 residues. CDR3 region: CASGKGTTPNTGAFF. CDR3 bases: TGTGCCAGCGGGAAAGGGACAACCCCGAACACTGGAGCTTTCTTT.

This clonotype was observed a few times. CDR3 protein: CASSGAEHYGYTF. The CDR3 nucleotides read TGTGCCAGCAGTGGCGCAGAACACTATGGCTACACCTTC. The rearrangement joins TRBV2 to TRBJ1-2, with no clear D. The germline CDR1 and CDR2 sequences are SNHLY and FYNNEI. The CDR3 is made up of 13 amino acids. Deletions cut 4 bases from V and 3 bases from J, with 9 bases between.

This clonotype has a single count. A much larger clone differs from this one at a single base, so this may be a read error. This chain joins TRBV4-1 and TRBJ1-4; D is unresolved. Germline CDR1 MGHRA, CDR2 YSYEKL. The CDR3 length is 12 residues. The CDR3 protein is CASSEGGGLEVF. CDR3 DNA sequence: TGCGCCAGCAGCGAGGGCGGCGGTTTAGAGGTTTTT.

Ten or more counts support this clonotype. The rearrangement links TRBV9 to TRBJ1-1, with a possible D match to TRBD1 (6 bases). The germline V and J ends were trimmed by 6 bases and 8 bases, with 17 bases remaining between them. This CDR3 comprises 13 residues. Germline loops: CDR1 SGDLS, CDR2 YYNGEE. CDR3 nucleotide sequence: TGTGCCAGCACCACCAATGGGCAGGGGGAAGCTTTCTTT. Translated, it gives CASTTNGQGEAFF.

V gene TRBV2 combines with J gene TRBJ2-3, with D maybe TRBD2 (6 bases). From germline, CDR1 is SNHLY and CDR2 FYNNEI. V was cut by 4 bases and J by 2 bases, with 16 bases left in between. CDR3 length: 16 residues. This chain's CDR3 is CASSVGRGTSTDTQYF. Here the CDR3 DNA reads TGTGCCAGCAGTGTGGGGCGGGGAACGTCCACAGATACGCAGTATTTT.

This clonotype was counted many times. This chain uses TRBV24-1 with TRBJ1-5; D is undetermined. Trimming took 4 bases from V and 2 from J, leaving 14 bases between them. This CDR3 has 16 residues. Germline CDR1 and CDR2: KGHDR and SFDVKD. In DNA, the CDR3 is TGTGCCACCAGTGACGATCACCCGAGGCGCAATCAGCCCCAGCATTTT. Its protein is CATSDDHPRRNQPQHF.

In this sample, this clonotype turned up a few times. The V call is TRBV20-1, the J call TRBJ2-1; 11 bases map to TRBD2. Per germline, CDR1 DFQATT and CDR2 SNEGSKA (reference sequence). J gave up 7 bases and V 0 bases, and 5 bases lay outside the gene matches. This CDR3 has 15 residues. DNA of the CDR3: TGCAGTGCTAGAGAAATAGCGGGAGGGAGGAATGAGCAGTTCTTC. Its translation is CSAREIAGGRNEQFF.

Only a few counts were recorded for this clonotype. The chain recombines TRBV30 with TRBJ1-5, with no clear D. The germline V gene encodes CDR1 GTSNPN and CDR2 SVGIG (reference sequence). This CDR3 region has 12 residues. CDR3 coding DNA: TGTAAACCGGCAGGCGTTAATCAGCCCCAGCATTTT. Protein sequence: CKPAGVNQPQHF. Drawing the rest from reference TRBV30 and TRBJ1-5, the complete variable domain is SQTIHQWPATLVQPVGSPLSLECTVEGTSNPNLYWYRQAAGRGLQLLFYSVGIGQISSEVPQNLSASRPQDRQFILSSKKLLLSDSGFYLCKPAGVNQPQHFGDGTRLSIL.

At least ten counts were recorded for this clonotype. The rearrangement joins TRBV11-3 to TRBJ2-7; 10 nucleotides match TRBD1. Losses at the gene ends were 5 bases for V and 6 bases for J; bases not matched to a gene: 10. Germline assignment: CDR1 SGHNT and CDR2 YENEEA. The CDR3 runs 15 residues. The CDR3 sequence is CASSPGTGAIGEQYF. The CDR3 region has the DNA TGTGCCAGCAGCCCGGGGACAGGGGCGATCGGCGAGCAGTACTTC. The whole variable domain, remainder taken from reference TRBV11-3 and TRBJ2-7, is EAGVVQSPRYKIIEKKQPVAFWCNPISGHNTLYWYLQNLGQGPELLIRYENEEAVDDSQLPKDRFSAERLKGVDSTLKIQPAELGDSAVYLCASSPGTGAIGEQYFGPGTRLTVT.

This clonotype was counted between two and nine times. V gene TRBV13 combines with J gene TRBJ2-1, with 7 bases that match TRBD2. Germline V gene lookup returns CDR1 PRHDT and CDR2 FYEKMQ (reference sequence). V was clipped by 2 bases and J by 0 bases; unmatched bases: 10. The CDR3 has 18 residues. The CDR3 DNA reads TGTGCCAGCAGCTTATTCATGGCTAGCGGAGACTCCTACAATGAGCAGTTCTTC. Protein product: CASSLFMASGDSYNEQFF. Based on the CDR3 plus reference TRBV13 and TRBJ2-1, the full variable domain is AAGVIQSPRHLIKEKRETATLKCYPIPRHDTVYWYQQGPGQDPQFLISFYEKMQSDKGSIPDRFSAQQFSDYHSELNMSSLELGDSALYFCASSLFMASGDSYNEQFFGPGTRLTVL.

Remarks on this clonotype: The germline gene is not matched at one end of the junction; a read error may be the cause. The J gene is TRBJ2-1, the V gene TRBV19; possibly TRBD1 or TRBD2 for D (5 bases each). The CDR3 contains 16 residues. Germline lookup yields CDR1 LNHDA and CDR2 SQIVND (reference sequence). The CDR3 region has the DNA TGTGCCAGTACCCATGAAGCCTTGGGGACCTACAATGGGCAGTTCTTC. This codes for CASTHEALGTYNGQFF.

As for this clonotype: This clone may be a read error of a much larger clone one base away. Here the CDR3 omits its conserved ending phenylalanine or tryptophan, so a read error is the likely source. V and J are TRBV7-9 and TRBJ2-5; 10 bases are shared with TRBD2. V lost 5 bases and J lost 1; bases outside the gene matches: 10. Per the germline V gene, CDR1 is SEHNR and CDR2 is FQNEAQ (reference sequence). The CDR3 consists of 17 residues. CDR3 nucleotides: TGTGCCAGCAGCGCTTCACTAGCGGGGCCTATCCAAGAGACCCAGTACCTC. It specifies CASSASLAGPIQETQYL.

This clonotype was seen at least ten times. The chain employs TRBV9 and TRBJ2-5; 11 bases line up with TRBD2. Trimming took 4 bases from V and 4 from J; bases not matched to a gene: 6. The CDR3 loop spans 15 amino acids. CDR1 is SGDLS and CDR2 is YYNGEE in the germline V gene. CDR3 DNA: TGTGCCAGCAGCCCTAGCGGGAGGTTAGGAGAGACCCAGTACTTC. Translating gives CASSPSGRLGETQYF.